This T cell receptor beta chain came from a study of control samples from healthy donors and cancer patients. The repertoire was sequenced with immunoSEQ multiplex PCR; TCRdb's copy has only in-frame clones and lacks some. The data contain tens of thousands of clones, about 80% of them seen just once; the ten biggest clones take up about 9.4%. The sample holds one count of this clone. Germline V lookup: CDR1 LNHDA, CDR2 SQIVND (reference sequence). The CDR3 is made up of 17 amino acids. With 6 bases clipped from V and 0 bases from J, the junction kept 11 bases outside the gene matches. Sample: blood. This sequence joins TRBV19 and TRBJ1-5; 7 bases agree with TRBD1. This TCR came from a man between 65 and 79 years old in good health. The CDR3, as DNA: TGTGCCAGTAGGACACAGGGGCGGATTTATAGCAATCAGCCCCAGCATTTT. Translated: CASRTQGRIYSNQPQHF.